One and the same sample provided the 31 T cell receptor beta chains below, sequenced in a study of blood T cell repertoires in COVID-19. TCRdb's table, derived via immunoSEQ multiplex PCR, lists solely in-frame clones and lacks some. The sample comprises 150,000 or so clones, approximately 80% of which are singletons, and over 4% rests with the top ten. Sample: peripheral blood. These TCRs come from a woman older than 75 with active or convalescent COVID-19.

The V and J genes are TRBV19 and TRBJ1-6, with 7 bases aligning to TRBD1. Germline loops: CDR1 LNHDA, CDR2 SQIVND (reference sequence). The trim removed 5 bases at V and 5 bases at J, leaving 18 bases unmatched. CDR3 length equals 19 residues. The CDR3: CASSRAQGGGSSHNSPLHF. The CDR3 bases are TGTGCCAGTAGTCGGGCGCAGGGGGGAGGATCATCCCATAATTCACCCCTCCACTTT.

This clone was counted a few times. The chain has TRBV28 and TRBJ2-2; D is undetermined. V dropped 5 bases and J dropped 1 base, with 14 bases sitting between them. This CDR3 is built from 16 residues. Germline V gene data show CDR1 as MDHEN and CDR2 as SYDVKM. CDR3 nucleotides: TGTGCCAGCAGTCCCCCCCATCCCGGGAACACCGGGGAGCTGTTTTTT. Amino acid sequence: CASSPPHPGNTGELFF.

The chain joins TRBV6-5 to TRBJ1-6; D gene uncertain. Between the trimmed V and J ends, which lost 8 bases and 8 bases, there was a span of 13 bases. The CDR3 contains 13 residues. Germline CDR1 is MNHEY and CDR2 is SVGAGI. CDR3 in amino acids: CASRRQNYSPLHF. DNA for the CDR3: TGTGCCAGCCGACGACAAAATTATTCACCCCTCCACTTT.

The genes are TRBV19 and TRBJ1-5; D not resolved. Trimming cost V 6 bases and J 5 bases, with 8 bases left between them. Germline-derived CDR1 and CDR2 are LNHDA and SQIVND (reference sequence). The CDR3 loop spans 12 amino acids. CDR3 DNA: TGTGCCAGTAGAGAGTACGATCAGCCCCAGCATTTT. It encodes CASREYDQPQHF.

The chain uses TRBV5-1 and TRBJ1-1; 9 bases fit TRBD1. Germline V gene data show CDR1 as SGHRS and CDR2 as YFSETQ. The ends lost 5 bases at V and 7 bases at J; junction bases unmatched: 9. The CDR3 extends over 14 amino acids. The CDR3 here is CASRAQGAGVEAFF. The CDR3 DNA is TGCGCCAGCAGGGCACAGGGGGCAGGAGTTGAAGCTTTCTTT.

The CDR3 bases are TGTGCCTGGAGTCCCCAAAAGGGGCAGAACACTGAAGCTTTCTTT. Translation: CAWSPQKGQNTEAFF. The V and J genes are TRBV30 and TRBJ1-1; D perhaps matches TRBD1 (5 bases). CDR3 size: 15 residues. V was trimmed by 2 bases and J by 1 base, leaving 14 bases between them. Germline lookup yields CDR1 GTSNPN and CDR2 SVGIG (reference sequence).

This rearrangement joins TRBV5-1 to TRBJ2-1, with 9 bases identical to TRBD1. Germline trimming cut 6 bases from V and 4 bases from J; bases unmatched to any gene: 17. The CDR3 covers 18 residues. CDR1 and CDR2 from the germline V gene are SGHRS and YFSETQ. CDR3 nucleotide sequence: TGCGCCAGCACACCGGGACAGGGAAGAAGTATAGGATACAATGAGCAGTTCTTC. It is translated as CASTPGQGRSIGYNEQFF.

The chain joins TRBV28 to TRBJ1-2, with D hard to call. Germline-derived CDR1 and CDR2 are MDHEN and SYDVKM. This CDR3 is built from 14 residues. Trimming shortened V by 8 bases and J by 2 bases, and 15 bases separated the two germline ends. Here the CDR3 DNA reads TGTGCCAGCTCGACTTCGGCGGGAAACTATGGCTACACCTTC. It specifies CASSTSAGNYGYTF.

The rearrangement uses TRBV7-9 and TRBJ2-1; 12 bases agree with TRBD2. Germline V gene sequence: CDR1 SEHNR, CDR2 FQNEAQ (reference sequence). This CDR3 is 15 amino acids long. V shed 4 bases and J 7 bases; nucleotides not matched to a gene: 5. The chain's CDR3 is CASSYPSGGANEQFF. The DNA of the CDR3 is TGTGCCAGCAGCTACCCTAGCGGGGGGGCAAATGAGCAGTTCTTC.

This sequence joins TRBV7-2 and TRBJ1-1, with D perhaps matching TRBD1 (5 bases). Germline-derived CDR1 and CDR2 are SGHTA and FQGNSA. CDR3 size: 15 residues. Trimming cost V 1 base and J 1 base, with 10 bases left between them. The CDR3 DNA reads TGTGCCAGCAGCTTAGTGGTAAGGGGGAACACTGAAGCTTTCTTT. Its protein is CASSLVVRGNTEAFF.

The genes are TRBV7-9 and TRBJ1-2; D call uncertain. V was pared by 5 bases and J by 2 bases, with 12 bases between. The CDR3 has 14 residues. Germline lookup yields CDR1 SEHNR and CDR2 FQNEAQ (reference sequence). CDR3 sequence (DNA): TGTGCCAGCAGCCCTACCCCCCCAAACTATGGCTACACCTTC. Translated, it gives CASSPTPPNYGYTF.

The V gene is TRBV15, the J gene TRBJ2-1; 8 bases line up with TRBD1. This CDR3 region has 14 residues. CDR1 and CDR2 from the germline V gene are LNHNV and YYDKDF (reference sequence). The junction had 8 bases not matched to a gene; V was cut back by 5 bases and J by 8 bases. The CDR3 loop reads CATSRGQGLDEQFF. CDR3 in DNA: TGTGCCACCAGCCGAGGACAGGGTCTCGATGAGCAGTTCTTC.

The CDR3, as DNA: TGTGCCAGCAGTTACGGGGCAGCAACTAATGAAAAACTGTTTTTT. This gives the protein CASSYGAATNEKLFF. This chain links TRBV6-5 with TRBJ1-4; TRBD1 is a possible D gene (5 bases). Per the germline V gene, CDR1 is MNHEY and CDR2 is SVGAGI. The CDR3 has 15 amino acids. Trimming took off 2 bases at V and 0 bases at J, with 7 bases between the two ends.

The chain couples TRBV6-2 or TRBV6-3 to TRBJ2-7, with TRBD2 identical over 7 bases. Germline loops: CDR1 MNHEY, CDR2 SVGEGT. V dropped 5 bases and J dropped 7; count of bases not matched to a gene: 2. The CDR3 loop spans 11 amino acids. DNA of the CDR3: TGTGCCAGCAGTCTCGGGGGGGAGCAGTACTTC. Translation gives CASSLGGEQYF.

The chain employs TRBV14 and TRBJ1-6; 9 nucleotides align to TRBD1. Germline V gene sequence: CDR1 SGHDN, CDR2 FVKESK. The CDR3 spans 16 residues. V lost 0 bases to trimming and J lost 7 bases; unmatched junction nucleotides: 4. DNA of the CDR3: TGTGCCAGCAGCCAAGATGTGGGACAGGGAAATTCACCCCTCCACTTT. It is translated as CASSQDVGQGNSPLHF.

The gene calls are TRBV2 and TRBJ2-5; no firm D call. Germline V gives CDR1 SNHLY, CDR2 FYNNEI. Trimming removed 4 bases at V and 2 bases at J, with 8 bases between. This CDR3 region has 13 residues. CDR3 amino acids: CASSGSRQETQYF. CDR3 in DNA: TGTGCCAGCAGTGGTTCGAGGCAAGAGACCCAGTACTTC.

This chain uses TRBV11-2 with TRBJ1-1; TRBD1 agrees at 7 bases. Trimming cost V 4 bases and J 5 bases; bases outside gene matches: 4. The CDR3 totals 13 residues. Germline V gene lookup returns CDR1 SGHAT and CDR2 FQNNGV. The CDR3 region has the DNA TGTGCCAGCAGCTCTTTCAGGGGGACTGAAGCTTTCTTT. Encoded protein: CASSSFRGTEAFF.

This chain links TRBV30 with TRBJ2-7; perhaps TRBD2 as D (6 bases). The CDR3 is 14 residues long. The V end was cut by 0 bases, the J end by 2 bases, with 11 bases between. Germline V CDR1 and CDR2: GTSNPN, SVGIG (reference sequence). CDR3 sequence reads: CAWSVGGKTYEQYF. The CDR3 region has the DNA TGTGCCTGGAGTGTTGGAGGGAAAACCTACGAGCAGTACTTC.

The V call is TRBV6-4, the J call TRBJ1-5; D call uncertain. From germline, CDR1 is MRHNA and CDR2 SNTAGT. V lost 6 bases, J lost 0 bases, and 15 bases lay in between. The CDR3 has 16 residues. The CDR3 reads CASRGCEGNSNQPQHF. DNA for the CDR3: TGTGCCAGCAGAGGTTGTGAGGGAAATAGCAATCAGCCCCAGCATTTT.

This clone has a single count. The junction differs from germline at one of its ends, possibly a read error. The rearrangement joins TRBV28 to TRBJ1-6, with D tentatively TRBD1 (5 bases). The germline CDR1 and CDR2 sequences are MDHEN and SYDVKM. This CDR3 is 17 amino acids long. For the CDR3, the DNA is TGTGCCAGCAGTTTATTGCGGGGGGTAAGCCATAATTCACCCCTCCTCTTT. This sequence encodes CASSLLRGVSHNSPLLF.

The J gene is TRBJ1-1, the V gene TRBV7-8, with 8 bases lining up with TRBD1. Per germline, CDR1 SGHVS and CDR2 FQNEAQ. J gave up 7 bases and V 4 bases, and 11 bases lay outside the gene matches. The CDR3 has 15 amino acids. CDR3 in DNA: TGTGCCAGCAGCTCCCTCACGGGACAGGCGATTGAAGCTTTCTTT. Translated: CASSSLTGQAIEAFF.

This rearrangement joins TRBV9 to TRBJ2-2; maybe TRBD2 (6 bases). Germline CDR1 SGDLS, CDR2 YYNGEE. Between the trimmed V and J ends, which lost 6 bases and 1 base, there was a span of 19 bases. The CDR3 covers 17 residues. DNA for the CDR3: TGTGCCAGCAACCCCTCCGGGGGAAGGAGGAACACCGGGGAGCTGTTTTTT. This sequence encodes CASNPSGGRRNTGELFF.

V is TRBV10-1 and J is TRBJ2-1; TRBD1 is a possible D gene (6 bases). The CDR3 is 16 amino acids. With 0 bases removed from V and 0 bases from J, the gap between germline ends came to 9 bases. Germline CDR1 and CDR2: WNHNN and SYGVQD (reference sequence). In DNA form, the CDR3 reads TGCGCCAGCAGTGAGTCGTTAGGGGGCTCCTACAATGAGCAGTTCTTC. Translating it yields CASSESLGGSYNEQFF.

The rearrangement links TRBV7-2 to TRBJ1-2, with 7 nucleotides matching TRBD1. The CDR3 sequence is 14 residues long. J lost 8 bases, V lost 5 bases, and 11 bases had no gene match. Germline CDR1 reads SGHTA; CDR2 reads FQGNSA. CDR3 sequence (DNA): TGTGCCAGCAGCCCCTCAGGGGGTTCGAAGGGCTACACCTTC. Translation gives CASSPSGGSKGYTF.

V is TRBV15 and J is TRBJ2-7, with 9 bases lining up with TRBD2. CDR1 is LNHNV, CDR2 YYDKDF, per germline (reference sequence). This CDR3 region has 13 residues. V shed 5 bases, J shed 5 bases, and the junction held 4 bases outside the gene matches. CDR3 region: CATSPWTSDEQYF. DNA for the CDR3: TGTGCCACCAGCCCCTGGACTAGCGACGAGCAGTACTTC.

The gene calls are TRBV13 and TRBJ1-3; D uncertain. From germline, CDR1 is PRHDT and CDR2 FYEKMQ (reference sequence). The CDR3 totals 15 residues. V gave up 1 base and J gave up 2 bases, with 9 bases separating them. Written as DNA, the CDR3 is TGTGCCAGCAGCTTAGAGGGAGCCGCTGGAAACACCATATATTTT. Its protein product is CASSLEGAAGNTIYF.

The chain links TRBV6-1 to TRBJ1-1, with 11 positions matching TRBD1. The CDR3 is 14 residues long. Trimming cost V 6 bases and J 5 bases; bases outside gene matches: 5. The germline V gene has CDR1 MNHNS and CDR2 SASEGT. CDR3 DNA sequence: TGTGCCAGCAGGTCTGGGACAGGGGGGACTGAAGCTTTCTTT. Protein sequence: CASRSGTGGTEAFF.

The chain uses TRBV29-1 and TRBJ1-2, with 7 bases fitting TRBD1. Germline loops: CDR1 SQVTM, CDR2 ANQGSEA. This CDR3 has 14 amino acids. V lost 4 bases, J lost 6 bases, and 11 bases stayed unmatched. The CDR3 region is CSVVGTVMGNGYTF. CDR3 bases: TGCAGCGTTGTCGGGACAGTCATGGGGAATGGCTACACCTTC.

This clone showed up just once. The V gene is TRBV12-3 or TRBV12-4, the J gene TRBJ1-2; D might be TRBD1 (6 bases). The ends were cut back, 5 bases at V and 1 base at J, with 8 bases in the middle. CDR3 length: 13 residues. CDR3 loop: CASSRDNNYGYTF. The CDR3 DNA is TGTGCCAGCAGTAGGGACAATAACTATGGCTACACCTTC.

This clone was counted once. The chain links TRBV30 to TRBJ2-3; 11 bases align to TRBD1. This CDR3 is built from 13 residues. CDR1 and CDR2 from the germline V gene are GTSNPN and SVGIG (reference sequence). J gave up 6 bases and V 3 bases, and 2 bases lay outside the gene matches. The DNA of the CDR3 is TGTGCCTGGAGGGGACAGGGGGTGGATACGCAGTATTTT. This gives the protein CAWRGQGVDTQYF.

The chain uses TRBV12-3 or TRBV12-4 and TRBJ1-2; unclear D gene. The CDR3 sequence is 13 residues long. V lost 3 bases, J lost 2 bases, and 7 bases lay in between. The CDR3 loop is CASSFGINYGYTF. The CDR3 DNA follows: TGTGCCAGCAGTTTCGGGATAAACTATGGCTACACCTTC.